These 7 T cell receptor beta chains share one sample of origin, sequenced in a study of cytomegalovirus exposure and HLA in healthy donors. PCR employed 60 Vbeta and 13 Jbeta primers. Using immunoSEQ multiplex PCR, the repertoire was profiled, and TCRdb retains in-frame clones only, with some absent. The repertoire has around 78,000 clones, about 81% of them found once; the top ten carry roughly 2.4%. The sample consisted of PBMCs. These TCRs come from a woman in her 50s in good health and CMV-seronegative.

The chain is built from TRBV19 and TRBJ2-1, with 7 bases fitting TRBD2. The ends lost 4 bases at V and 10 bases at J; junction bases unmatched: 10. Germline-derived CDR1 and CDR2 are LNHDA and SQIVND (reference sequence). CDR3 length: 14 amino acids. CDR3 region: CASSKGTFGGEQFF. The DNA of the CDR3 is TGTGCCAGTAGTAAGGGTACTTTCGGGGGGGAGCAGTTCTTC.

The rearrangement uses TRBV5-1 and TRBJ2-5; 8 nucleotides line up with TRBD2. CDR1 is SGHRS, CDR2 YFSETQ, per germline. CDR3 length equals 14 residues. V was pared by 4 bases and J by 5 bases, with 7 bases of the junction left unmatched. In nucleotides, the CDR3 is TGCGCCAGCAGCCCGGGAGGGGGGGAGGAGACCCAGTACTTC. Encoded protein: CASSPGGGEETQYF. Full variable domain (remainder filled in from reference TRBV5-1 and TRBJ2-5): KAGVTQTPRYLIKTRGQQVTLSCSPISGHRSVSWYQQTPGQGLQFLFEYFSETQRNKGNFPGRFSGRQFSNSRSEMNVSTLELGDSALYLCASSPGGGEETQYFGPGTRLLVL.

V is TRBV9 and J is TRBJ2-2, with 9 bases fitting TRBD1. V shed 0 bases, J shed 7 bases, and the junction held 4 bases outside the gene matches. This CDR3 has 15 amino acids. Per the germline V gene, CDR1 is SGDLS and CDR2 is YYNGEE. The CDR3 is CASSVGGQGIGELFF. In DNA form, the CDR3 reads TGTGCCAGCAGCGTAGGGGGACAGGGAATCGGGGAGCTGTTTTTT.

This chain uses TRBV6-1 with TRBJ2-3; tentative D call: TRBD2 (7 bases). The CDR3 has 18 residues. The germline gives CDR1 MNHNS, CDR2 SASEGT. V lost 2 bases, J lost 1 base, and 19 bases lay in between. The CDR3 sequence is CASSENEGGGTRTDTQYF. In DNA form, the CDR3 reads TGTGCCAGCAGTGAAAATGAAGGGGGGGGGACTCGCACAGATACGCAGTATTTT.

This clone was seen once. The rearrangement joins TRBV5-1 to TRBJ2-5, with 8 bases matching TRBD2. The CDR3 is made up of 15 amino acids. Looked up from germline, CDR1 is SGHRS and CDR2 is YFSETQ. The V and J ends lost 4 bases and 4 bases, in that order; junction bases with no gene match: 9. For the CDR3, the DNA is TGCGCCAGCAGCACTATCCCGGGGGGGGGAGAGACCCAGTACTTC. This sequence encodes CASSTIPGGGETQYF.

This clone was detected a few times. The chain uses TRBV9 and TRBJ1-2; TRBD1 might be the D (6 bases). V was pared by 1 base and J by 1 base, with 8 bases between. Germline V gives CDR1 SGDLS, CDR2 YYNGEE. CDR3 length: 14 residues. The chain's CDR3 is CASSVTGRNYGYTF. The CDR3 DNA is TGTGCCAGCAGCGTAACAGGGCGTAACTATGGCTACACCTTC.

The chain has TRBV27 and TRBJ1-1, with D hard to call. The length of the CDR3 is 17 residues. V gave up 2 bases and J gave up 0 bases, with 16 bases separating them. Germline CDR1 is MNHEY and CDR2 is SMNVEV (reference sequence). The CDR3 sequence: CASSLGAGAGMNTEAFF. The DNA for the CDR3 is TGTGCCAGCAGTTTAGGAGCAGGTGCGGGGATGAACACTGAAGCTTTCTTT.